This T cell receptor (beta chain) was identified during a study of blood T cells in healthy people across ages. Background on the study: Roughly one uniquely barcoded beta molecule per two T cells was captured.

Every donor provided 7.5 to 10 milliliters of peripheral blood. A second PCR, run for roughly 7 to 11 cycles, used a sample-barcoded 5' primer plus a J-beta primer mix. TCRdb reprocessed the 5' RACE reads via MiXCR and lists one record per CDR3 protein. Here the sample spans 700,000 to 800,000 distinct CDR3 sequences, around 40% being singletons. V gave up 6 bases and J gave up 0 bases; unmatched junction bases: 9. Germline V gene sequence: CDR1 DFQATT, CDR2 SNEGSKA (reference sequence). This CDR3 comprises 17 residues. In this sample, this clonotype turned up many times. Sequencing was carried out using blood. This clonotype was obtained from a woman aged 60-70 years in good health. V and J are TRBV20-1 and TRBJ2-6, with 9 bases lining up with TRBD1. CDR3 region: CSAQGQGTLSGANVLTF. The CDR3 DNA is TGCAGTGCGCAGGGACAGGGAACACTCTCTGGGGCCAACGTCCTGACTTTC.